Described below is a single TCR beta chain sequence and its context. Its matching antigen is unknown. Measured with immunoSEQ multiplex PCR; TCRdb has only the in-frame clones, and not every one. The sample carries 9,200 or so clones, around 97% recorded once. This entry is derived from a study of T cell clonotyping in hematopoietic cell transplantation. Whole-study results and caveats: Graft donor and pretransplant recipient Inverse Simpson Index values predicted broader posttransplant TCR diversity. Recipient TCR diversity dropped after transplant; expanded clonotypes rose from day 30 to 180.

Trimming took 6 bases from V and 2 from J; bases not matched to a gene: 7. From germline, CDR1 is SGHNT and CDR2 YENEEA. The length of the CDR3 is 15 residues. The chain employs TRBV11-3 and TRBJ2-3, with 8 bases identical to TRBD2. Here the sequenced sample was peripheral blood mononuclear cells, taken 100 days after allogeneic stem cell transplant. This TCR was sampled from a male patient aged 55 to 69 who had an allogeneic stem cell transplant from a related donor, so the T cells may come from the graft donor. Some clones in this sample may be carry-over from other donors' samples. CDR3 in DNA: TGTGCCAGCAGTCCCTTAGCGGGGTTCACAGATACGCAGTATTTT. Its protein is CASSPLAGFTDTQYF.